The rows below give T cell receptor beta chains drawn from one sample of a study of beta chain features in type 1 diabetes. This table comes from immunoSEQ multiplex PCR, and its TCRdb copy is limited to in-frame clones, with some not included. The table lists around 340,000 clones, around 20% of them singletons. The sample consisted of naive CD4+ T cells from blood. Every receptor here comes from a woman younger than 30 in good health. Both conserved end residues are trimmed from each CDR3. The D gene is left open where the match is weak. Size is omitted from some rows. Given values are once, few, many or a class for expanded clones.

abundance	d_gene	v_gene	j_gene	len	CDR3aa
few	TRBD2	TRBV5-1	TRBJ2-1	13	ASSWGTSFYNEQF
NA	TRBD2	TRBV2	TRBJ2-3	14	ASSGNLAGGRNTQY
NA	NA	TRBV5-1	TRBJ2-1	11	ASSLTGNNEQF
NA	NA	TRBV7-9	TRBJ2-7	11	ASSLAREDEQY
few	NA	TRBV9	TRBJ2-1	13	ASSVGVAAYNEQF
NA	NA	TRBV2	TRBJ1-2	10	AEREFNYGYT
NA	NA	TRBV6-5	TRBJ2-1	12	ASSSWPLYNEQF
few	NA	TRBV30	TRBJ1-3	12	AWRRPGSGNTIY
few	TRBD1	TRBV30	TRBJ2-1	13	AWIPDRGFYNEQF
few	NA	TRBV28	TRBJ2-1	12	ASSYLSSYNEQF
NA	TRBD1	TRBV5-6	TRBJ1-5	11	ASSKDRAQPQH
few	TRBD1	TRBV4-1	TRBJ2-4	14	ASSQPRQGPWNIQY
NA	NA	TRBV30	TRBJ2-3	13	AWGIPGLRADTQY
NA	TRBD2	TRBV7-3	TRBJ2-2	14	ASSIAGVRGTGELF
few	TRBD1	TRBV7-9	TRBJ1-4	14	ASSTGTAATNEKLF
few	TRBD1	TRBV29-1	TRBJ2-2	12	SVAQGARTGELF
NA	TRBD2	TRBV6-5	TRBJ2-7	9	ASRSLAGES
NA	TRBD1	TRBV5-4	TRBJ1-2	12	ASSGDRLNYGYT
NA	TRBD2	TRBV9	TRBJ2-2	16	ASSVASGGSGGTGELF
NA	NA	TRBV12-5	TRBJ1-1	10	ASGTGHGEAF
NA	TRBD1	TRBV28	TRBJ2-1	13	ASSLSDRGHNEQF
NA	TRBD2	TRBV9	TRBJ2-3	14	ASSVALTSGTDTQY
NA	TRBD1	TRBV28	TRBJ1-2	11	ASSLDREYGYT
NA	NA	TRBV10-3	TRBJ2-6	13	AISESTTLANVLT
few	NA	TRBV15	TRBJ1-1	13	ATSRDKSGGAEAF
NA	TRBD2	TRBV12-5	TRBJ2-4	12	ASGWGGEKGIQY
NA	NA	TRBV5-1	TRBJ1-1	13	ASSLVPGTSTEAF
few	NA	TRBV30	TRBJ2-7	11	AWSGQLGDEQY
NA	NA	TRBV4-1	TRBJ2-5	13	ASSQDNREGATQY
NA	TRBD2	TRBV29-1	TRBJ2-3	12	SVEVAGVRDTQY
NA	NA	TRBV4-2	TRBJ2-4	15	ASSQLGVLLAKNIQY
few	NA	TRBV4-1	TRBJ2-1	9	ASSQAGEQF
NA	NA	TRBV4-1	TRBJ2-7	11	ASSQDGGGQQY
few	TRBD2	TRBV18	TRBJ2-2	14	ASSPGLAVNTGELF
NA	NA	TRBV4-1	TRBJ2-7	14	ASSRDNRGSTYEQY
NA	TRBD2	TRBV19	TRBJ2-1	13	ASSISSGRINEQF
few	NA	TRBV11-2	TRBJ2-5	12	ASSAQGPQETQY
few	NA	TRBV6-1	TRBJ2-3	11	ATWSSGTDTQY
few	NA	TRBV6-1	TRBJ1-1	15	ASSARGLTALRGEAF
few	TRBD1	TRBV30	TRBJ2-7	12	AWSVRQGLYEQY
NA	NA	TRBV5-5	TRBJ2-3	13	ASSLSRAYTDTQY
NA	TRBD1	TRBV5-1	TRBJ2-7	14	ASSLRSGTGVGEQY
few	NA	TRBV5-6	TRBJ1-1	11	ASSFGGDTEAF
few	TRBD2	TRBV7-2	TRBJ2-1	14	ASSSPAGGAYNEQF
NA	NA	TRBV9	TRBJ1-1	11	ASSVQVNTEAF
NA	TRBD2	TRBV5-1	TRBJ2-7	16	ASSLFGTSGGPSYEQY
NA	NA	TRBV7-9	TRBJ1-2	11	ASSLGDIYGYT
few	TRBD1	TRBV7-9	TRBJ1-1	14	ASSLALRGSDTEAF
NA	TRBD1	TRBV5-4	TRBJ2-6	14	ASSLGDSSGANVLT
few	TRBD1	TRBV2	TRBJ2-5	12	ASSDTGGGETQY
NA	TRBD2	TRBV7-2	TRBJ2-3	13	ASSLDGGSTDTQY
few	TRBD2	TRBV7-2	TRBJ2-3	14	ASSPAGTGGADTQY
NA	NA	TRBV4-2	TRBJ1-1	18	ASSQELSAPFVGRNTEAF
NA	TRBD1	TRBV28	TRBJ2-7	11	ASRVGQAYEQY
few	TRBD2	TRBV9	TRBJ2-1	12	ASSVVSGSNEQF